This entry concerns a single TCR beta chain. Its target is not known. The germline gene is not matched at one end of the junction; a read error may be the cause. The data derive from a study of immune evolution from preneoplasia to lung adenocarcinoma. Study-level findings and limits: From normal lung to invasive adenocarcinoma, top clone frequencies appeared to decrease.

Method: immunoSEQ multiplex PCR; TCRdb's copy keeps in-frame clones and lacks some. Seen here are fewer than 5,000 clones, more than 80% observed once, and the top ten hold 3.5% to 5%. Patients had resection in Japan or China between the mid-2010s and the late 2010s. The specimen was FFPE minimally invasive lung adenocarcinoma tissue. The sequence came from a donor aged 70 or older with lung adenocarcinoma.

The CDR3 sequence: CASSTILDTLRVF. The CDR3 nucleotides read TGTGCCAGCAGCACCATCCTCGACACCCTGAGGGTCTTC. The chain carries TRBV11-2 and TRBJ2-1, with D possibly TRBD2 on 5 matching bases. CDR3 length: 13 amino acids. Germline V gene sequence: CDR1 SGHAT, CDR2 FQNNGV.